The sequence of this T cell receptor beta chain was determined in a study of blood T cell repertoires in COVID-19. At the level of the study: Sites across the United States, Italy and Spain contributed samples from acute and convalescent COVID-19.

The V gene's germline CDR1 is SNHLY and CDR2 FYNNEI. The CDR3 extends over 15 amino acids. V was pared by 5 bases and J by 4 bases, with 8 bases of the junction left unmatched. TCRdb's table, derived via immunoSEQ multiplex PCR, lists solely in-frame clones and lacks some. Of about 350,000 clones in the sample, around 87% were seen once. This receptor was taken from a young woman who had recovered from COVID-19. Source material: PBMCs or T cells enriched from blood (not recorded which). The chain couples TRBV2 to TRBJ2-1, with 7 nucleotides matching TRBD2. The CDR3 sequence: CASSPASGLYNEQFF. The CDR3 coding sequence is TGTGCCAGCAGTCCGGCTAGCGGACTTTACAATGAGCAGTTCTTC.